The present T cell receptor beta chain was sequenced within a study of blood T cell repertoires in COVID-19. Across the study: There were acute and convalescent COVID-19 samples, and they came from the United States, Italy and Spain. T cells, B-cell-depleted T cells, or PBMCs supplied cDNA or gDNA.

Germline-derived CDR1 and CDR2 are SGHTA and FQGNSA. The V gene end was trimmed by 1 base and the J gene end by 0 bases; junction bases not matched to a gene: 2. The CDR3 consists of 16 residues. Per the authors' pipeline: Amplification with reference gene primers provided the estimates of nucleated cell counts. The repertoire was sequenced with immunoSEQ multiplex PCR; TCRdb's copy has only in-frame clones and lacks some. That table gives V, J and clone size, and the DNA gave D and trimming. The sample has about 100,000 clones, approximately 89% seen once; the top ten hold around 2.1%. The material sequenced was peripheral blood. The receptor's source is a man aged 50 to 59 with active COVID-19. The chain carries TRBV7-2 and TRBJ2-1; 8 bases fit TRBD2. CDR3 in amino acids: CASSLGLAGSYNEQFF. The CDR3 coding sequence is TGTGCCAGCAGCTTAGGGCTAGCGGGCTCCTACAATGAGCAGTTCTTC.